Following are 3 T cell receptor beta chains from one sample sequenced in a study of T cell changes during pregnancy in multiple sclerosis. Measured with immunoSEQ multiplex PCR; TCRdb has only the in-frame clones, and not every one. Among some 90,000 clones, roughly nine tenths were seen once, and the ten largest hold about 1.6%. The sequencing here drew on peripheral blood, taken after pregnancy. These TCRs come from a female donor in good health, enrolled as a control in a pregnancy study.

The chain carries TRBV19 and TRBJ1-2; D might be TRBD1 (6 bases). The CDR3 covers 14 residues. Germline CDR1 reads LNHDA; CDR2 reads SQIVND (reference sequence). Trimming removed 8 bases from V and 4 bases from J, with 17 bases in between. CDR3 residues: CASSQGFSGYGYTF. The CDR3 DNA follows: TGTGCCAGTTCCCAGGGGTTTTCGGGCTATGGCTACACCTTC.

The V call is TRBV27, the J call TRBJ1-5; D gene uncertain. V was shortened by 5 bases and J by 4 bases, with 15 bases between the two germline ends. The V gene's germline CDR1 is MNHEY and CDR2 SMNVEV (reference sequence). CDR3 size: 15 residues. This CDR3 reads CASSRIGSPNQPQHF. In DNA, the CDR3 is TGTGCCAGCAGTAGAATTGGCTCGCCTAATCAGCCCCAGCATTTT.

The chain has TRBV25-1 and TRBJ1-2; TRBD1 matches 9 bases. Germline-derived CDR1 and CDR2 are MGHDK and SYGVNS. V trimming: 3 bases; J trimming: 0 bases; junction bases outside the gene matches: 2. The CDR3 is 15 residues long. The CDR3 DNA sequence: TGTGCCAGCAGTGAGACAGGGGGGGCTAACTATGGCTACACCTTC. Encoded protein: CASSETGGANYGYTF.